Listed below are T cell receptor beta chains from one sample, sequenced in a study of shared clonotypes between healthy human individuals. Some clones are missing from TCRdb's copy, which holds only in-frame ones; the method was immunoSEQ multiplex PCR. The repertoire consists of roughly 810,000 clones, with 96% occurring once and the leading ten covering less than 0.25%. The specimen sequenced was naive CD8+ T cells sorted from blood. The receptors originated from a man aged 30 to 39 in good health. The CDR3 runs from the conserved cysteine through the conserved F or W. A D gene is named only where the DNA matches it firmly. Not every row has a clone size; where given, it reads once, few, many or a size class.

>.|TRBJ1-2|TRBV15|.
CATSSLGDYGYTF
TGTGCCACCAGCTCCCTGGGGGACTATGGCTACACCTTC
>TRBD1|TRBJ2-5|TRBV28|once
CASSLFTRMTGIGQYQETQYF
TGTGCCAGCAGTTTGTTCACCAGAATGACAGGGATCGGTCAATACCAAGAGACCCAGTACTTC
>TRBD2|TRBJ2-5|TRBV11-2|.
CASTPIGLAGGWVETQYF
TGTGCCAGCACCCCCATTGGACTAGCGGGAGGGTGGGTGGAGACCCAGTACTTC
>TRBD1|TRBJ2-7|TRBV13|.
CASSLGQGAPYEQYF
TGTGCCAGCAGCTTAGGTCAGGGGGCTCCCTACGAGCAGTACTTC
>.|TRBJ2-1|TRBV7-9|.
CASSGDINEQFF
TGTGCCAGCAGCGGGGACATCAATGAGCAGTTCTTC
>.|TRBJ2-1|TRBV29-1|.
CSVEREHSRPVF
TGCAGCGTTGAACGGGAACATTCCCGCCCGGTCTTC
>.|TRBJ1-1|TRBV5-6|.
CASSFGQGPEAFF
TGTGCCAGCAGCTTCGGACAAGGGCCTGAAGCTTTCTTT
>TRBD2|TRBJ2-2|TRBV5-4|.
CAIGGARAGGPAGELFF
TGTGCCATTGGAGGAGCTCGAGCGGGGGGCCCAGCCGGGGAGCTGTTTTTT
>TRBD1|TRBJ2-5|TRBV20-1|.
CSVRQGVTQYF
TGCAGTGTACGACAGGGGGTGACCCAGTACTTC
>.|TRBJ1-5|TRBV27|.
CASSLGGYQPQHF
TGTGCCAGCAGTTTAGGAGGGTACCAGCCCCAGCATTTT
>TRBD1|TRBJ2-2|TRBV29-1|.
CSVNDRGDTGELFF
TGCAGCGTTAACGACAGGGGAGATACCGGGGAGCTGTTTTTT
>.|TRBJ2-1|TRBV6-5|.
CASSTLQNNEQFF
TGTGCCAGCAGTACTCTCCAAAACAATGAGCAGTTCTTC
>.|TRBJ2-6|TRBV27|once
CASSPPSGALGANVLTF
TGTGCCAGCAGTCCCCCCTCAGGGGCGCTTGGGGCCAACGTCCTGACTTTC
>TRBD2|TRBJ2-2|TRBV29-1|.
CSVYILAENTGELFF
TGCAGCGTTTACATACTAGCGGAGAACACCGGGGAGCTGTTTTTT
>.|TRBJ2-6|TRBV10-3|.
CAIRTSDGAGANVLTF
TGTGCCATCAGGACTTCGGACGGGGCCGGGGCCAACGTCCTGACTTTC
>.|TRBJ2-1|TRBV9|.
CASSSSGSYNEQFF
TGTGCCAGCAGCTCTTCGGGCTCCTACAATGAGCAGTTCTTC
>.|TRBJ2-7|TRBV4-1|.
CASSQDETHEQYF
TGCGCCAGCAGCCAAGATGAGACTCACGAGCAGTACTTC
>.|TRBJ2-7|TRBV5-1|.
CASSLPSGVVSYEQYF
TGCGCCAGCAGCTTGCCTTCAGGGGTGGTCTCCTACGAGCAGTACTTC
>.|TRBJ1-1|TRBV28|.
CASSLPRKKMGMNTEAFF
TGTGCCAGCAGTTTACCCAGAAAAAAAATGGGCATGAACACTGAAGCTTTCTTT
>.|TRBJ2-2|TRBV7-9|.
CASSLVSRRGPGELFF
TGTGCCAGCAGCTTAGTAAGTCGTCGGGGGCCCGGGGAGCTGTTTTTT
>.|TRBJ1-1|TRBV19|.
CASSMRRMEAFF
TGTGCCAGTAGTATGAGACGGATGGAAGCTTTCTTT
>TRBD1|TRBJ2-7|TRBV10-1|.
CASSDLGQGYEQYF
TGCGCCAGCAGTGATTTGGGACAGGGCTACGAGCAGTACTTC
>.|TRBJ2-7|TRBV27|once
CASSPQGWSYEQYF
TGTGCCAGCAGCCCCCAGGGGTGGTCCTACGAGCAGTACTTC
>.|TRBJ2-2|TRBV7-8|.
CASSSSRVGGELFF
TGTGCCAGCAGCTCCAGTAGGGTTGGGGGGGAGCTGTTTTTT
>.|TRBJ1-1|TRBV7-3|.
CASSLQGGVNTEAFF
TGTGCCAGCAGTCTACAGGGTGGAGTGAACACTGAAGCTTTCTTT
>TRBD2|TRBJ2-1|TRBV7-9|.
CASSRDSAGSEQFF
TGTGCCAGCAGCCGGGATTCAGCGGGGAGTGAGCAGTTCTTC
>.|TRBJ2-5|TRBV7-9|once
CASSLDGETQYF
TGTGCCAGCAGCTTGGACGGGGAGACCCAGTACTTC
>TRBD2|TRBJ2-3|TRBV29-1|.
CSVETAGDNTDTQYF
TGCAGCGTTGAGACAGCGGGAGATAACACAGATACGCAGTATTTT
>.|TRBJ2-1|TRBV29-1|.
CSVEGWLMDIPYNEQFF
TGCAGCGTTGAAGGGTGGTTGATGGATATACCCTACAATGAGCAGTTCTTC
>TRBD1|TRBJ1-4|TRBV6-5|.
CASKTGTGLSEKLFF
TGTGCCAGCAAGACCGGGACAGGGCTTAGTGAAAAACTGTTTTTT
>.|TRBJ2-2|TRBV6-6|.
CASSLGGGAGELFF
TGTGCCAGCAGTTTGGGAGGAGGGGCCGGGGAGCTGTTTTTT
>.|TRBJ1-4|TRBV18|.
CASSPSDTDEKLFF
TGTGCCAGCTCACCATCGGACACAGATGAAAAACTGTTTTTT
>.|TRBJ1-5|TRBV29-1|.
CSVRVDGWAAGERNQPQHF
TGCAGCGTCAGAGTCGACGGGTGGGCCGCTGGGGAACGCAATCAGCCCCAGCATTTT
>.|TRBJ2-1|TRBV5-6|.
CASSSRRSGSYNEQFF
TGTGCCAGCAGCTCCCGACGTAGCGGTTCCTACAATGAGCAGTTCTTC
>TRBD1|TRBJ2-7|TRBV5-6|.
CASSCPDRGTYEQYF
TGTGCCAGCAGCTGTCCGGACAGGGGCACCTACGAGCAGTACTTC
>TRBD2|TRBJ2-3|TRBV29-1|once
CSAGLAGGITDTQYF
TGCAGCGCCGGCCTAGCGGGAGGGATCACAGATACGCAGTATTTT
>TRBD1|TRBJ2-7|TRBV19|once
CASRPGTGGSEQYF
TGTGCCAGTAGGCCCGGGACAGGGGGTTCCGAGCAGTACTTC
>TRBD1|TRBJ2-2|TRBV11-2|.
CASSLPDRVVFFGELFF
TGTGCCAGCAGCTTACCGGACAGGGTGGTTTTTTTCGGGGAGCTGTTTTTT
>TRBD1|TRBJ2-1|TRBV11-3|.
CASSLGTGGEQFF
TGTGCCAGCAGCTTAGGAACAGGGGGTGAGCAGTTCTTC
>TRBD2|TRBJ2-7|TRBV7-8|.
CASSLLRTSGTSYEQYF
TGTGCCAGCAGCTTACTCAGGACTAGCGGGACCTCCTACGAGCAGTACTTC
>.|TRBJ2-3|TRBV6-6|.
CASSYSREFGTDTQYF
TGTGCCAGCAGTTACTCGAGGGAGTTCGGCACAGATACGCAGTATTTT
>TRBD1|TRBJ1-4|TRBV2|.
CASRTGDEKLFF
TGTGCCAGTAGGACAGGGGATGAAAAACTGTTTTTT
>.|TRBJ1-1|TRBV9|.
CASSPYGRNTEAFF
TGTGCCAGCAGTCCTTACGGACGGAACACTGAAGCTTTCTTT
>.|TRBJ1-5|TRBV19|.
CASSIAAGSGQPQHF
TGTGCCAGTAGTATAGCCGCAGGGTCGGGTCAGCCCCAGCATTTT
>.|TRBJ2-1|TRBV9|.
CASSVATRRLNYNEQFF
TGTGCCAGCAGCGTAGCTACGCGGCGGCTAAACTACAATGAGCAGTTCTTC
>TRBD1|TRBJ2-7|TRBV28|.
CASSHRDRGHAVPEQYF
TGTGCCAGCAGTCACCGGGACAGGGGCCATGCGGTTCCGGAGCAGTACTTC
>TRBD2|TRBJ2-7|TRBV10-3|.
CAISESTQGGSYEQYF
TGTGCCATCAGTGAGTCGACCCAGGGAGGGTCCTACGAGCAGTACTTC
>.|TRBJ1-2|TRBV19|.
CASSIDVAGQGNYGYTF
TGTGCCAGTAGTATAGATGTCGCGGGCCAGGGTAACTATGGCTACACCTTC
>TRBD2|TRBJ2-7|TRBV2|once
CASGGEASGRYEQYF
TGTGCCAGCGGTGGGGAGGCTAGCGGGAGGTACGAGCAGTACTTC
>.|TRBJ2-7|TRBV7-6|.
CASSVGFVSYEQYF
TGTGCCAGCAGCGTAGGGTTCGTAAGCTACGAGCAGTACTTC
>TRBD2|TRBJ2-7|TRBV7-7|.
CASSSTLPPAGFYEQYF
TGTGCTAGCAGCTCTACACTACCCCCAGCGGGATTCTACGAGCAGTACTTC
>TRBD2|TRBJ2-7|TRBV5-1|once
CASSSGLAGEYEQYF
TGCGCCAGCAGCTCAGGACTAGCGGGAGAGTACGAGCAGTACTTC
>TRBD1|TRBJ2-7|TRBV6-5|.
CASSSRDRAYEQYF
TGTGCCAGCAGTTCCCGGGACAGGGCCTACGAGCAGTACTTC
>.|TRBJ2-3|TRBV13|once
CASSLIVSTDTQYF
TGTGCCAGCAGCTTAATAGTGAGCACAGATACGCAGTATTTT
>TRBD2|TRBJ2-3|TRBV29-1|.
CSVRAGAYTDTQYF
TGCAGCGTTAGAGCGGGAGCTTACACAGATACGCAGTATTTT
>.|TRBJ1-5|TRBV27|.
CASSTRPSTSPHF
TGTGCCAGCAGTACCCGTCCATCCACCTCTCCGCATTTT